This record concerns one T cell receptor beta chain sequence. This clonotype came up many times. Its antigen is currently not known. No qualities accompany the bases; no much larger clone lies one base away. All patients had node-negative disease on CT and PET/CT, and none had a history of other malignancies or had previously received chemotherapy or radiotherapy. At each of the two time points, 6 to 7.5 milliliters of peripheral venous blood were collected into EDTA tubes. Ficoll-Paque Plus density-gradient centrifugation was used to isolate PBMCs. Immediately after collection, samples were stored at -80 degrees C until analysis. Two rounds of multiplex PCR were used to amplify the TCR beta CDR3 region from genomic DNA. In the first PCR round, primers specific to each TRBV and TRBJ gene were used, and the primer sequences were filed in Chinese patent CN105087789A. Universal primers were used in the second round of PCR. The Roche High Pure PCR Template Preparation Kit was used to extract genomic DNA from frozen PBMCs. An Illumina HiSeq 3000 was used to sequence the libraries paired-end with 151 bp reads. The paper's data handling went like this. CutAdapt was used to discard raw reads that did not contain the multiplex PCR primer sequences. High-quality paired reads were merged into contigs with PEAR. MiXCR assigned TRB V, D and J gene segments to each contig by aligning to reference sequences. CDR3 sequences were clustered by base quality and sequence similarity to remove sequencing errors. Diversity was measured as Shannon entropy normalized by the natural log of productive TCR sequence number. To get clonality, Shannon entropy was divided by the natural log of the number of unique clonotypes, and that result was subtracted from one. Using the Youden index from ROC curves, the researchers picked the repertoire-metric cut-offs for progression-free survival, and all analyses were carried out in R 3.5.3. Clones were called with MiXCR by TCRdb after fastp trimmed the public reads at Q25, and only in-frame beta chains were retained. Records with the same CDR3 protein are collapsed into one entry carrying the most frequent genes and DNA. The V and J calls reflect TCRdb's pipeline rather than the authors' work. The sample table holds just over 30,000 distinct CDR3 sequences, of which about 32% were seen once. The biggest ten clones account for roughly 34% of the sample.

This specimen belongs to a study of prognosis after radiotherapy for stage I lung cancer (dated by TCRdb to about 2021). Concerning the study at large: Between early 2018 and 2019, approximately 18 stage I NSCLC patients were enrolled in Nanjing, China. Patients with newly diagnosed primary stage I lung tumors numbered about 15, with about 5 others having oligometastatic NSCLC after surgical resection of the primary tumor. All patients were regarded as medically inoperable, because of comorbidities in about a dozen patients and refusal of surgery in several patients. The cohort was made up of about a dozen men and a handful of women, with a median age of roughly 74 years and an age range of about 50 to 90 years. Some twelve patients had adenocarcinoma and several had squamous cell carcinoma as the tumor histology. Using image-guided IMRT or VMAT, SBRT was delivered in 3 to 5 fractions at a biologically effective dose of at least 100 Gy. No patient received concurrent therapy alongside SBRT. Distant metastases were developed by four of the 19 patients after SBRT, at a median of around seven months, whereas no significant progression was observed in the other 15 patients. Peripheral blood TCR beta repertoires were profiled in stage I NSCLC patients before and after stereotactic body radiotherapy, and the repertoires were related to distant failure. The study sequenced some 38 blood samples from about 19 patients, one before and one after SBRT per patient.

Counted from cysteine to phenylalanine, this CDR3 has 14 amino acids. The read is trimmed to its CDR3 DNA, 42 bases read in frame from base 1. The V end loses 3 bases and the J end loses 9 bases, and a stretch of 17 bases separates them. For CDR1 and CDR2, the germline V gene lists SGHTA and FQGNSA. What the authors observed across the whole study: Whether the expanded TCR clones were tumor-specific was not determined. After SBRT, the count of unique TCR clones dropped from a median of roughly 9,400 beforehand to approximately 7,100 afterward (Wilcoxon paired P=0.011). The study was limited by its small cohort and short follow-up, and the findings require independent validation. All reported P values were unadjusted for multiple comparisons. Post-SBRT Shannon entropy and its change from baseline were lower in patients who developed distant metastases; baseline Shannon entropy was not associated with metastases. Differences in TRBV and TRBJ usage frequencies by metastasis status were reportedly observed in two V genes at baseline and in 10 or so V and two J genes after SBRT.

The rearrangement joined TRBV7-2 to TRBJ1-2, with the D gene not clear enough to name. The sequencing here drew on PBMCs, taken before or after stereotactic body radiation therapy (not recorded which). The TCR sequence derives from a donor aged 50 or older with non-small cell lung cancer. The DNA sequence is TGTGCCAGCAGCTTTGGCACGGGAACCGACCGCTACACCTTC. Its protein reads: CASSFGTGTDRYTF.